The 3 T cell receptor beta chains in this list originate from one sample, sequenced in a study of T cells after yellow fever vaccination (dated by TCRdb to 2018 to 2020). The sample's treatment or condition, from its label and the paper: live attenuated yellow fever vaccine strain. The method behind the library was 5' RACE. Instrument on record: Illumina HiSeq 2500. TCRdb's own reprocessing of the public reads used fastp at Q25 and MiXCR and kept productive beta chains. For every CDR3 protein sequence, its rows merge into one entry that carries the most common genes and DNA. Across this sample there are approximately 580,000 distinct CDR3 sequences, with around 16% seen only once. The ten largest account for around a sixth of the sample. Sequencing used PBMCs, obtained about 5 days after the first yellow fever vaccination. The receptor source for this set is a man aged 18 to 29 who received the YFV17D yellow fever vaccine.

The V and J genes are TRBV29-1 and TRBJ1-3; D uncertain. The V gene lost 7 bases and the J gene lost 2 bases, with 15 bases spanning the gap. The length of the CDR3 is 14 residues. Germline lookup yields CDR1 SQVTM and CDR2 ANQGSEA. The CDR3 is CSAEGQQAGNTIYF. In nucleotides, the CDR3 is TGCAGCGCCGAGGGCCAGCAGGCTGGAAACACCATATATTTT.

The chain links TRBV4-2 to TRBJ1-2, with 12 bases lining up with TRBD1. Germline CDR1 is LGHNA and CDR2 is YNFKEQ. The CDR3 runs to 17 residues. Trimming at V came to 3 bases and at J to 3 bases, leaving 8 bases not matched to a gene. The CDR3: CASSHKGQGAEDYGYTF. The CDR3 DNA follows: TGTGCCAGCAGCCACAAGGGACAGGGGGCGGAGGACTATGGCTACACCTTC.

This clonotype has more than one count but fewer than ten. The chain is built from TRBV5-1 and TRBJ1-6, with D tentatively TRBD1 (6 bases). The germline V and J ends were trimmed by 1 base and 10 bases, with 18 bases remaining between them. The germline V gene has CDR1 SGHRS and CDR2 YFSETQ. This CDR3 is 16 amino acids long. CDR3 region: CASSLYSDSLGSPLHF. CDR3 sequence (DNA): TGCGCCAGCAGCTTGTACTCGGACAGCCTTGGCTCACCCCTCCACTTT.